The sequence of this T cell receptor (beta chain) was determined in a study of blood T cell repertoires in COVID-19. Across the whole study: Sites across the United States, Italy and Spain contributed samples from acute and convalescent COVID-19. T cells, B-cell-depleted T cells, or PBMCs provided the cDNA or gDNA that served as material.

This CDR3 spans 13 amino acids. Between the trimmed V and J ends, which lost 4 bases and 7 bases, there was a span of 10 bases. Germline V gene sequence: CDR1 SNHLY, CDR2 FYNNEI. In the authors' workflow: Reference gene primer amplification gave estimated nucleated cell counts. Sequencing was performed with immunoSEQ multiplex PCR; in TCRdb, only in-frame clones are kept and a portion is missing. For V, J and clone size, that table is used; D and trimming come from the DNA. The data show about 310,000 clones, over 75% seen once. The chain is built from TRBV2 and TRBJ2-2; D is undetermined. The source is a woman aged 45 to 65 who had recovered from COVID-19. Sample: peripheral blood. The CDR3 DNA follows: TGTGCCAGCAGTGTTGCGCGGAGCGGGGAGCTGTTTTTT. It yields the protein CASSVARSGELFF.